In its sample, the clone carrying this T cell receptor (beta chain) was seen once. What it binds is not known. The data stem from a study of CD4+ T cells in melanoma. Study conclusions and caveats: A reported correlation linked neoantigen-specific CD4+ T cells to CD8+, macrophage and B cell function. Neoantigen-specific CD4+ T cells in melanoma reportedly had diverse differentiation states.

The table came from immunoSEQ multiplex PCR; TCRdb's copy has only in-frame clones and leaves some out. Of over 130,000 clones listed, approximately 91% are singletons. Trimming took off 5 bases at V and 2 bases at J, with 10 bases between the two ends. Germline lookup yields CDR1 SNHLY and CDR2 FYNNEI. The CDR3 loop spans 13 amino acids. The genes are TRBV2 and TRBJ2-7; no clear D gene. This sequence originates from a human donor with melanoma. For the CDR3, the DNA is TGTGCCAGCAGTTCAAGGGTGACCTACGAGCAGTACTTC. This translates into CASSSRVTYEQYF.